The 7 T cell receptor beta chains below all came from one sample that was sequenced in a study of control samples from healthy donors and cancer patients. The assay was immunoSEQ multiplex PCR, and TCRdb's table has in-frame clones only and misses some. The repertoire holds 110,000 to 150,000 clones, with about nine tenths as singletons. Sequenced sample: blood. Every receptor here comes from a man aged 25 to 40 in good health.

This clone occurred a few times. The chain joins TRBV6-2 or TRBV6-3 to TRBJ1-1; the D is unclear. V lost 2 bases, J lost 1 base, and 5 bases lay in between. The CDR3 extends over 13 amino acids. The germline CDR1 and CDR2 sequences are MNHEY and SVGEGT. In DNA, the CDR3 is TGTGCCAGCAGTTACGAGCCGAACACTGAAGCTTTCTTT. Translation gives CASSYEPNTEAFF.

The gene calls are TRBV11-2 and TRBJ2-7; a weak D match, TRBD2 (6 bases). V was cut by 0 bases and J by 0 bases, with 9 bases left in between. From germline, CDR1 is SGHAT and CDR2 FQNNGV. This CDR3 is built from 15 residues. The CDR3 spells CASSLEPGDSYEQYF. The CDR3 nucleotides are TGTGCCAGCAGCTTAGAACCGGGGGACTCCTACGAGCAGTACTTC. Together with reference TRBV11-2 and TRBJ2-7, the CDR3 gives the full variable domain: EAGVAQSPRYKIIEKRQSVAFWCNPISGHATLYWYQQILGQGPKLLIQFQNNGVVDDSQLPKDRFSAERLKGVDSTLKIQPAKLEDSAVYLCASSLEPGDSYEQYFGPGTRLTVT.

V usage is TRBV29-1 and J usage is TRBJ1-2; 7 nucleotides agree with TRBD1. The CDR3 consists of 12 residues. In germline, CDR1 is SQVTM, CDR2 ANQGSEA. V lost 4 bases, J lost 7 bases, and 6 bases stayed unmatched. This CDR3 is CSVGTGSIGYTF. The CDR3 region has the DNA TGCAGCGTTGGGACAGGCTCTATTGGCTACACCTTC.

This rearrangement joins TRBV5-1 to TRBJ1-5, with TRBD1 as a possible D gene (6 bases). The CDR3 length is 12 residues. Germline lookup yields CDR1 SGHRS and CDR2 YFSETQ. The V end lost 6 bases, the J end lost 7 bases, and 11 bases lay between the germline ends. The CDR3 bases are TGCGCCAGCAACGGGGGGCGGCAGCCCCAGCATTTT. This gives the protein CASNGGRQPQHF.

This chain links TRBV7-2 with TRBJ1-2, with 7 positions matching TRBD1. V was pared by 1 base and J by 8 bases, with 4 bases of the junction left unmatched. Germline CDR1 reads SGHTA; CDR2 reads FQGNSA. This CDR3 has 13 residues. Here the CDR3 DNA reads TGTGCCAGCAGCTTAGAGAGGGGGCAAGGCTACACCTTC. Residues: CASSLERGQGYTF.

In DNA, the CDR3 is TGTGCCAGCAGCTTGAGGTCAGGGCAAGAGACCCAGTACTTC. This encodes CASSLRSGQETQYF. The chain recombines TRBV11-3 with TRBJ2-5; weak D call: TRBD1 (5 bases). V gave up 3 bases and J gave up 2 bases, with 10 bases separating them. The CDR3 consists of 14 residues. Germline CDR1 reads SGHNT; CDR2 reads YENEEA.

This sequence joins TRBV18 and TRBJ1-1; D not resolved. This CDR3 is built from 15 residues. In germline, CDR1 is KGHSH, CDR2 LQKENI. V lost 6 bases to trimming and J lost 5 bases, with 19 bases between them. This CDR3 reads CASSVGKGRITEAFF. The CDR3 DNA sequence: TGTGCCAGCTCGGTGGGGAAGGGTAGGATAACTGAAGCTTTCTTT.